These 20 T cell receptor beta chains share one sample of origin, sequenced in a study of coeliac disease. Assay used: immunoSEQ multiplex PCR; TCRdb lists only in-frame clones, some missing. The repertoire includes nearly 4,500 clones, more than 55% of them detected once, and around 6.9% sits in the top ten. Sequences were obtained from intraepithelial lymphocytes from the gut. All receptors derive from a woman aged 18-29 years with active celiac disease.

The CDR3, as DNA: TGTGCCAGCAGTTTTTACCCCAGGGTGAACACTGAAGCTTTCTTT. Its translation: CASSFYPRVNTEAFF. The chain couples TRBV6-1 to TRBJ1-1; tentatively, D is TRBD1 (5 bases). The CDR3 length is 15 residues. V lost 5 bases and J lost 0, with 13 bases in between. Germline V gives CDR1 MNHNS, CDR2 SASEGT.

In its sample, this clone was seen once. The rearrangement joins TRBV27 to TRBJ2-7; tentatively, D is TRBD2 (6 bases). CDR3 size: 14 residues. V lost 6 bases to trimming and J lost 5 bases, with 17 bases between them. Germline V CDR1 and CDR2: MNHEY, SMNVEV (reference sequence). CDR3 loop: CASSLGGGVNEQYF. CDR3 nucleotides: TGTGCCAGCAGCCTGGGGGGAGGAGTCAACGAGCAGTACTTC.

The chain combines TRBV5-1 with TRBJ2-7; a possible D gene is TRBD1 (7 bases). V was trimmed by 3 bases and J by 0 bases, leaving 10 bases between them. The CDR3 is made up of 14 amino acids. Germline values: CDR1 SGHRS, CDR2 YFSETQ. CDR3 region: CASSWGDSSYEQYF. CDR3 nucleotides: TGCGCCAGCAGCTGGGGGGACAGCTCCTACGAGCAGTACTTC.

The genes are TRBV28 and TRBJ1-5; D may be TRBD1 (5 bases). Germline values: CDR1 MDHEN, CDR2 SYDVKM. The CDR3 has 14 amino acids. V shed 3 bases and J shed 5 bases, with 11 bases lying between them. Here the CDR3 reads CASSFSQVHQPQHF. The CDR3, as DNA: TGTGCCAGCAGTTTCTCACAGGTACATCAGCCCCAGCATTTT.

This chain uses TRBV5-1 with TRBJ1-1, with TRBD1 matching 10 bases. This CDR3 has 17 amino acids. The germline CDR1 and CDR2 sequences are SGHRS and YFSETQ. The V and J ends lost 4 bases and 3 bases, in that order; junction bases with no gene match: 12. The CDR3 nucleotides are TGCGCCAGCAGCCCCTCCGTCTGGGGACAGGGGCACACTGAAGCTTTCTTT. Protein product: CASSPSVWGQGHTEAFF.

This clone was seen a handful of times. The rearrangement links TRBV5-4 to TRBJ2-7; D may be TRBD1 (5 bases). V was clipped by 4 bases and J by 3 bases, with 8 bases between them. Per the germline V gene, CDR1 is SGHNT and CDR2 is YYREEE (reference sequence). CDR3 length: 12 amino acids. The CDR3 region has the DNA TGTGCCAGCAGCCATGACAGCTACGAGCAGTACTTC. Protein: CASSHDSYEQYF.

The rearrangement joins TRBV7-6 to TRBJ2-2; 7 nucleotides line up with TRBD1. The trim removed 2 bases at V and 8 bases at J, leaving 8 bases unmatched. Germline V lookup: CDR1 SGHVS, CDR2 FNYEAQ. The CDR3 is made up of 15 amino acids. CDR3 nucleotides: TGTGCCAGCAGCTTAACCGGGACAGCTTTAGGGGAGCTGTTTTTT. It encodes CASSLTGTALGELFF.

The chain is built from TRBV4-1 and TRBJ2-4; possibly TRBD1 for D (6 bases). This CDR3 contains 14 residues. Trimming took 5 bases from V and 8 from J, leaving 16 bases between them. Germline assignment: CDR1 MGHRA and CDR2 YSYEKL. This chain's CDR3 is CASSSGQFTDIQYF. DNA of the CDR3: TGCGCCAGCAGCTCCGGACAGTTCACGGACATTCAGTACTTC.

The chain is built from TRBV2 and TRBJ1-1, with D possibly TRBD1 on 6 matching bases. CDR1 and CDR2 from the germline V gene are SNHLY and FYNNEI. V dropped 6 bases and J dropped 3 bases, with 17 bases sitting between them. The CDR3 runs 15 residues. The CDR3 DNA reads as TGTGCCAGCAGCCTGGGGGGGGCGGGGTACACTGAAGCTTTCTTT. Protein product: CASSLGGAGYTEAFF.

This clone showed up just once. The chain employs TRBV28 and TRBJ2-7; the match to TRBD2 covers 14 bases. CDR1 is MDHEN and CDR2 is SYDVKM in the germline V gene. This CDR3 spans 20 amino acids. Trimming took 1 base from V and 5 from J; bases not matched to a gene: 16. The CDR3 region is CASSLYISFWGLAGDDEQYF. The CDR3 DNA is TGTGCCAGCAGTTTATATATCAGCTTCTGGGGACTAGCGGGAGACGACGAGCAGTACTTC.

The sample holds a few counts of this clone. V is TRBV4-1 and J is TRBJ1-1, with D possibly being TRBD1 (5 bases). V dropped 4 bases and J dropped 2 bases, with 17 bases sitting between them. CDR3 length equals 16 residues. CDR1 MGHRA and CDR2 YSYEKL come from the germline V gene. The CDR3 DNA reads as TGCGCCAGCAGCCCATTCTGCCAGGGAACCAACACTGAAGCTTTCTTT. Translated, it gives CASSPFCQGTNTEAFF.

This chain links TRBV9 with TRBJ1-6; no firm D call. The CDR3 totals 15 residues. V lost 0 bases and J 6 bases, leaving 10 bases between the germline ends. The germline CDR1 and CDR2 sequences are SGDLS and YYNGEE. The CDR3 here is CASSVVEGGNSPLHF. CDR3 nucleotides: TGTGCCAGCAGCGTAGTTGAGGGAGGTAATTCACCCCTCCACTTT. The full variable domain, rest sourced from reference TRBV9 and TRBJ1-6, is DSGVTQTPKHLITATGQRVTLRCSPRSGDLSVYWYQQSLDQGLQFLIQYYNGEERAKGNILERFSAQQFPDLHSELNLSSLELGDSALYFCASSVVEGGNSPLHFGNGTRLTVT.

J is TRBJ2-7 and V is TRBV5-1, with TRBD1 as a possible D gene (5 bases). Germline CDR1 SGHRS, CDR2 YFSETQ. The CDR3 contains 13 residues. V was clipped by 1 base and J by 4 bases, with 9 bases between them. CDR3 region: CASSLNQGYEQYF. DNA of the CDR3: TGCGCCAGCAGCTTGAATCAGGGTTACGAGCAGTACTTC.

This clone was observed a few times. The chain joins TRBV27 to TRBJ2-1; no firm D call. The V gene's germline CDR1 is MNHEY and CDR2 SMNVEV (reference sequence). This CDR3 is built from 13 residues. V was clipped by 1 base and J by 4 bases, with 5 bases between them. The CDR3 bases are TGTGCCAGCAGTTTATTTCCTTACAATGAGCAGTTCTTC. This translates into CASSLFPYNEQFF.

This clone showed up just once. This chain links TRBV5-1 with TRBJ2-5; TRBD2 aligns across 10 bases. The end of the DNA aligns better with TRBJ2-7, so the J call may be wrong. Per germline, CDR1 SGHRS and CDR2 YFSETQ. This CDR3 is 16 amino acids long. As DNA, the CDR3 is TGCGCCAGCAGCCTTCTAAGCGGGAGGGTGGCGGACGAGCAGTACTTC. This encodes CASSLLSGRVADEQYF.

The V and J genes are TRBV4-1 and TRBJ1-3; 10 positions match TRBD1. The CDR3 has 19 residues. Germline values: CDR1 MGHRA, CDR2 YSYEKL. With V trimmed by 0 bases and J by 2 bases, 10 bases remained unmatched. As DNA, the CDR3 is TGCGCCAGCAGCCAAGAGTCAGGGGACAGGGGTTTTCCTGGAAACACCATATATTTT. This translates into CASSQESGDRGFPGNTIYF.

This chain uses TRBV10-2 with TRBJ2-3; 9 bases are a match to TRBD2. J lost 2 bases, V lost 7 bases, and 16 bases had no gene match. Germline V gene sequence: CDR1 WSHSY, CDR2 SAAADI. This CDR3 is 18 amino acids long. Here the CDR3 reads CASNRYSIIAGVTDTQYF. CDR3 nucleotides: TGCGCCAGCAACCGTTACTCTATAATAGCGGGGGTCACAGATACGCAGTATTTT.

This clone showed up just once. The chain employs TRBV27 and TRBJ1-5; TRBD1 might be the D (6 bases). The V gene lost 5 bases and the J gene lost 0 bases, with 14 bases spanning the gap. The CDR3 is made up of 16 amino acids. CDR1 is MNHEY, CDR2 SMNVEV, per germline (reference sequence). CDR3 nucleotides: TGTGCCAGCAGTCCGTGGACAGTCTATAGCAATCAGCCCCAGCATTTT. Encoded protein: CASSPWTVYSNQPQHF.

This clone was detected only a few times. For the CDR3, the DNA is TGTGCCAGCAGACCTGGACTAGCGGGGGGCACAGATACGCAGTATTTT. It yields the protein CASRPGLAGGTDTQYF. The rearrangement joins TRBV5-6 to TRBJ2-3, with 13 bases lining up with TRBD2. Germline trimming cut 5 bases from V and 1 base from J; bases unmatched to any gene: 4. CDR3 length equals 16 residues. The germline V gene encodes CDR1 SGHDT and CDR2 YYEEEE. The complete variable domain, with remaining parts taken from reference TRBV5-6 and TRBJ2-3, reads DAGVTQSPTHLIKTRGQQVTLRCSPKSGHDTVSWYQQALGQGPQFIFQYYEEEERQRGNFPDRFSGHQFPNYSSELNVNALLLGDSALYLCASRPGLAGGTDTQYFGPGTRLTVL.

This chain joins TRBV2 and TRBJ2-2; 12 nucleotides agree with TRBD2. Germline loops: CDR1 SNHLY, CDR2 FYNNEI. The trim removed 7 bases at V and 7 bases at J, leaving 13 bases unmatched. This CDR3 has 17 amino acids. CDR3 amino acids: CASTPLEGLAGFGELFF. The CDR3 DNA follows: TGTGCCAGCACCCCCCTCGAGGGACTAGCGGGCTTCGGGGAGCTGTTTTTT.